The entry below describes one T cell receptor beta chain. With the 5' RACE reads reprocessed, TCRdb shows one record per CDR3 protein and no DNA. The table gives 80,000 or so distinct CDR3 sequences; the top ten clones make up 6.5% to 9% of it. CDR3 length: 15 residues. The germline V gene has CDR1 MNHEY and CDR2 SVGAGI. The entry originates in a study of monozygotic twins with inflammatory bowel disease. Donors gave about 2.5 ml of blood apiece. V and J are TRBV6-5 and TRBJ2-3; TCRdb outputs TRBD2, but without DNA this stays unchecked. Sequenced sample: blood. This TCR was recovered from a human donor with ulcerative colitis or Crohn's disease, or a healthy co-twin of an affected twin (not recorded which). CDR3 protein: CASSFQRASTDTQYF.